This T cell receptor (beta chain) derives from a study of early T cells in non-severe SARS-CoV-2 infection. cDNA molecules, individually, were tagged with unique molecular identifiers. TCRdb fed the 5' RACE reads into MiXCR, producing one record per CDR3 protein. The data contain roughly 70,000 distinct CDR3 sequences, around 13% of them seen just once; the ten biggest clones take up 1.3%. This clonotype was detected many times. The CDR3 is made up of 15 amino acids. V was cut by 0 bases and J by 1 base, with 9 bases left in between. The chain links TRBV12-3 or TRBV12-4 to TRBJ2-5, with D maybe TRBD2 (6 bases). The sample consisted of whole blood. The origin of this receptor is an adult who was a healthcare worker with PCR-confirmed SARS-CoV-2 infection or an uninfected control (not recorded which). The CDR3 nucleotides read TGTGCCAGCAGTTTAGCGCTGGGACTCCAAGAGACCCAGTACTTC. Its translation: CASSLALGLQETQYF.